This is a list of T cell receptor beta chains from one sample in a study of response to subunit inactivated influenza vaccine. Each CDR3 protein gets one entry after TCRdb re-called the RT-PCR reads with MiXCR. The data hold under 750,000 distinct CDR3 sequences, with 12% observed a single time. Here the sequenced sample was PBMCs from blood, taken on the day of vaccination. These receptors were obtained from a man in his fifties who received an inactivated influenza vaccine. Both conserved end residues are part of each CDR3. D genes are given only for firm matches. The size entry is marked missing in some rows and otherwise reads once, few, many or a size class.

d_gene	j_gene	abundance	v_gene	CDR3nt	CDR3aa
NA	TRBJ1-6	NA	TRBV12-3/TRBV12-4	TGTGCCAGCAGTGCGATTAAACAGGCCTATAATTCACCCCTCCACTTT	CASSAIKQAYNSPLHF
NA	TRBJ1-5	NA	TRBV19	TGTGCCAGTACCTCCCGGGAAGTGGGCTATCAGCCCCAGCATTTT	CASTSREVGYQPQHF
TRBD2	TRBJ2-3	NA	TRBV3-1	TGTGCCAGCAGCCGGCGGGAGTCAGGCGGGGATACGCAGTATTTT	CASSRRESGGDTQYF
NA	TRBJ2-2	NA	TRBV28	TGTGCCAGCAGCTTTTTAAGGCCACGGGGCGCGAACACCGGGGAGCTGTTTTTT	CASSFLRPRGANTGELFF
NA	TRBJ2-3	many	TRBV5-1	TGCGCCAGCAGCTTGGGGTCGAACACAGATACGCAGTATTTT	CASSLGSNTDTQYF
NA	TRBJ2-6	few	TRBV28	TGTGCCAGCATATCAGGGTCGGCTGGGGCCAACGTCCTGACTTTC	CASISGSAGANVLTF
NA	TRBJ2-5	few	TRBV20-1	TGCAGTGCTCCGAAGCTAGCTAGGGAGACCCAGTACTTC	CSAPKLARETQYF
TRBD2	TRBJ2-1	many	TRBV11-2	TGTGCCAGCAGCCGTAGCGGGATGTCCAATGAGCAGTTCTTC	CASSRSGMSNEQFF
TRBD2	TRBJ2-7	many	TRBV5-1	TGCGCCAGCAGCCTGACTAGCGCGAGCTACGAGCAGTACTTC	CASSLTSASYEQYF
TRBD2	TRBJ2-1	NA	TRBV10-3	TGTGCCATCAGTGAGAGAGGAGCGGGGGCCAATGAGCAGTTCTTC	CAISERGAGANEQFF
TRBD2	TRBJ2-1	NA	TRBV20-1	TGCAGTGCTAGAGTTAGCGGGGTTTACAATGAGCAGTTCTTC	CSARVSGVYNEQFF
NA	TRBJ2-5	NA	TRBV12-3/TRBV12-4	TGTGCCAGCAGTTGGACGGAGAAAGAGACCCAGTACTTC	CASSWTEKETQYF
TRBD1	TRBJ2-1	NA	TRBV25-1	TGTGCCAGCAGTGAAAGGGACAGGGGCTTCTACAATGAGCAGTTCTTC	CASSERDRGFYNEQFF
TRBD1	TRBJ2-3	NA	TRBV10-3	TGTGCCATCAGTGAGGACAGGGGGCCTAGCACAGATACGCAGTATTTT	CAISEDRGPSTDTQYF
TRBD1	TRBJ2-1	NA	TRBV12-3/TRBV12-4	TGTGCCAGCAGTTTAATCCCGAGCCGGGACAGGGGGTGGAATGAGCAGTTCTTC	CASSLIPSRDRGWNEQFF
NA	TRBJ1-5	many	TRBV12-3/TRBV12-4	TGTGCCAGCAGTTCCTGGGGGAATCAGCCCCAGCATTTT	CASSSWGNQPQHF
TRBD2	TRBJ2-1	NA	TRBV24-1	TGTGCCACCAGTGACCTCAGCGGGAGAGAGGGGGAGCAGTTCTTC	CATSDLSGREGEQFF
NA	TRBJ2-1	many	TRBV4-3	TGCGCCAGCAGCCTGAGCCGGGACACATACAATGAGCAGTTCTTC	CASSLSRDTYNEQFF
TRBD2	TRBJ2-5	few	TRBV11-2	TGTGCCAGCAGCCCCGGGACTAGCGGGAGTATGTCTGCGGAGACCCAGTACTTC	CASSPGTSGSMSAETQYF
NA	TRBJ1-1	NA	TRBV6-6	TGTGCCAGCACCAACGAGGCCACTGAAGCTTTCTTT	CASTNEATEAFF
TRBD1	TRBJ2-1	NA	TRBV19	TGTGCCAGTAAGTCGGGACAGGGTGCCCCCAATGAGCAGTTCTTC	CASKSGQGAPNEQFF
TRBD2	TRBJ2-4	few	TRBV12-3/TRBV12-4	TGTGCCAGCATGGTGTCCGGGGGGTCCTCAAACATTCAGTACTTC	CASMVSGGSSNIQYF
NA	TRBJ1-6	few	TRBV28	TGTGCCAGCAGCCCAAGAACCAGGGAACTGGATAATTCACCCCTCCACTTT	CASSPRTRELDNSPLHF
NA	TRBJ2-1	few	TRBV15	TGTGCCACCAGCAGAGCCAACAATGAGCAGTTCTTC	CATSRANNEQFF
NA	TRBJ2-2	many	TRBV5-1	TGCGCCAGCAGCACCTCAGGGTCCGGCACCGGGGAGCTGTTTTTT	CASSTSGSGTGELFF
NA	TRBJ1-3	many	TRBV11-2	TGTGCCAGCAGCCAAACAGGGTCCGGAAACACCATATATTTT	CASSQTGSGNTIYF
NA	TRBJ2-7	NA	TRBV15	TGTGCCACCAGCAGAGATGGTGGGGTGGGGTACGAGCAGTACTTC	CATSRDGGVGYEQYF
TRBD2	TRBJ2-1	NA	TRBV7-2	TGTGCCAGCAGCCTCATAGCGGGGGAACTCTACAATGAGCAGTTCTTC	CASSLIAGELYNEQFF
NA	TRBJ2-5	few	TRBV7-9	TGTGCCAGCGGTCGTCAAGAGACCCAGTACTTC	CASGRQETQYF
TRBD2	TRBJ2-2	NA	TRBV3-1	TGTGCCAGCAGCCCGAGAGGGAGGGCCGGGGAGCTGTTTTTT	CASSPRGRAGELFF
NA	TRBJ2-7	few	TRBV11-2	TGTGCCAGCAGCTTAGCCCTGCCCTCCTACGAGCAGTACTTC	CASSLALPSYEQYF
NA	TRBJ2-7	few	TRBV9	TGTGCCAGCAGCGTAGCGGGGCCAGGGCCTAACTACGAGCAGTACTTC	CASSVAGPGPNYEQYF
NA	TRBJ2-7	few	TRBV13	TGTGCCAGCAGCAACCTTCTAACAGGTACCTACGAGCAGTACTTC	CASSNLLTGTYEQYF
NA	TRBJ1-2	few	TRBV7-2	TGTGCCAGCAGCTTCAGGGCTTGGGGCTACACCTTC	CASSFRAWGYTF
TRBD2	TRBJ2-1	NA	TRBV11-2	TGTGCCAGCAGCTTAGGTTTCGAGCGGGGGTCGAATGAGCAGTTCTTC	CASSLGFERGSNEQFF
NA	TRBJ1-3	few	TRBV7-7	TGTGCCAGCAGCTTAAGTCAGGGCCCTGGAAACACCATATATTTT	CASSLSQGPGNTIYF
TRBD2	TRBJ2-3	few	TRBV6-2/TRBV6-3	TGTGCCAGCTCTCGCGGGAGGGCCTCCGGCACAGATACGCAGTATTTT	CASSRGRASGTDTQYF
TRBD1	TRBJ1-1	NA	TRBV7-8	TGTGCCAGCAGCTCTAGACAGGGCTCGGAAGCTTTCTTT	CASSSRQGSEAFF
NA	TRBJ2-5	many	TRBV11-2	TGTGCCAGCAGCGGATCCGTATTAATCCGGGCCCAAGAGACCCAGTACTTC	CASSGSVLIRAQETQYF
TRBD1	TRBJ2-2	NA	TRBV29-1	TGCAGCGCCAGAGCCGGGACAGGGCATCTGTTTTTT	CSARAGTGHLFF
NA	TRBJ2-1	few	TRBV6-2/TRBV6-3	TGTGCCAGCAGTTACGTGTTTGCCGTCGACAATGAGCAGTTCTTC	CASSYVFAVDNEQFF
TRBD2	TRBJ2-7	many	TRBV12-3/TRBV12-4	TGTGCCAGCAGTTCCCTTAGCGGGTCCAAAATCTACGAGCAGTACTTC	CASSSLSGSKIYEQYF
NA	TRBJ2-5	few	TRBV12-3/TRBV12-4	TGTGCCAGCAGTTTAGTGGTCGGGCAAGAGACCCAGTACTTC	CASSLVVGQETQYF
NA	TRBJ2-2	NA	TRBV7-2	TGTGCCAGCAGCCTCAGGGGTACGGGCACCGGGGAGCTGTTTTTT	CASSLRGTGTGELFF
NA	TRBJ2-7	NA	TRBV18	TGTGCCAGCTCACCACAATTAGGGCTTGAGCAGTACTTC	CASSPQLGLEQYF
NA	TRBJ2-5	few	TRBV7-3	TGTGCCAGCGACGGACTTCAAGAGACCCAGTACTTC	CASDGLQETQYF
NA	TRBJ2-7	NA	TRBV6-1	TGTGCCAGCAGTGAAGCGACTGGTGGAAGGGGTGGGCAGTACTTC	CASSEATGGRGGQYF
NA	TRBJ2-5	NA	TRBV2	TGTGCCAGCAACCTACAGGGTACCGCCCAAGAGACCCAGTACTTC	CASNLQGTAQETQYF
NA	TRBJ2-5	NA	TRBV7-9	TGTGCCAGCAGCCGTCCGACAGGAGACCCTTCACAAGAGACCCAGTACTTC	CASSRPTGDPSQETQYF
TRBD1	TRBJ1-5	NA	TRBV10-3	TGTGCCAGCCAGACAGGGGTTGTCAATCAGCCCCAGCATTTT	CASQTGVVNQPQHF
NA	TRBJ2-1	NA	TRBV4-2	TGTGCCAGCAGCCAAGATCTCCGGGGTCGCTCCTACAATGAGCAGTTCTTC	CASSQDLRGRSYNEQFF
TRBD1	TRBJ2-7	NA	TRBV7-2	TGTGCCAGCAGCTCGACGGGACAGGGACCATACGAGCAGTACTTC	CASSSTGQGPYEQYF
TRBD2	TRBJ2-4	few	TRBV12-3/TRBV12-4	TGTGCCAGCAGTTTAAACTACCCGGGACTAGCGAATACAGGTCGGATAGCCAAAAACATTCAGTACTTC	CASSLNYPGLANTGRIAKNIQYF
NA	TRBJ2-1	NA	TRBV30	TGTGCCTGGAGCCTAGGGGCCCGTCACAATGAGCAGTTCTTC	CAWSLGARHNEQFF